Presented here are 28 T cell receptor beta chains from one specimen sequenced in a study of blood T cell repertoires in COVID-19. This table comes from immunoSEQ multiplex PCR, and its TCRdb copy is limited to in-frame clones, with some not included. The sample lists 43,000 or so clones, 86% occurring once. Sequenced material: peripheral blood. Receptors originate from a man between 60 and 70 years old with active or convalescent COVID-19.

The chain combines TRBV18 with TRBJ1-2, with TRBD1 matching 7 bases. Germline V gene lookup returns CDR1 KGHSH and CDR2 LQKENI. Trimming took 2 bases from V and 2 from J; bases not matched to a gene: 8. CDR3 size: 16 residues. For the CDR3, the DNA is TGTGCCAGCTCACCAGCGGTGACAGGGTCCAACTATGGCTACACCTTC. Residues: CASSPAVTGSNYGYTF.

This clone was detected only a few times. The CDR3: CASSPVNQPQHF. The CDR3 coding sequence is TGCGCCAGCAGCCCAGTCAATCAGCCCCAGCATTTT. This rearrangement joins TRBV23-1 to TRBJ1-5; no firm D call. TRBV23-1 counts as an open reading frame of uncertain function. The CDR3 contains 12 residues. With 6 bases removed from V and 3 bases from J, the gap between germline ends came to 6 bases.

The rearrangement uses TRBV5-1 and TRBJ1-2, with 7 bases aligning to TRBD1. The CDR3 loop spans 13 amino acids. Germline V gives CDR1 SGHRS, CDR2 YFSETQ. The V and J ends lost 0 bases and 6 bases, in that order; junction bases with no gene match: 2. In DNA, the CDR3 is TGCGCCAGCAGCTTGGGACAGGGCAATGGCTACACCTTC. It translates to CASSLGQGNGYTF.

The chain uses TRBV5-1 and TRBJ2-6; possibly TRBD1 for D (6 bases). CDR1 is SGHRS and CDR2 is YFSETQ in the germline V gene. The CDR3 extends over 16 amino acids. V was cut by 7 bases and J by 0 bases, with 14 bases left in between. The DNA for the CDR3 is TGCGCCAGCGCCCGGGACACCCACTCTGGGGCCAACGTCCTGACTTTC. Residues: CASARDTHSGANVLTF.

The chain combines TRBV10-2 with TRBJ1-2; a possible D gene is TRBD1 (5 bases). The CDR3 contains 13 residues. Germline CDR1 is WSHSY and CDR2 is SAAADI. Trimming took off 9 bases at V and 3 bases at J, with 14 bases between the two ends. DNA for the CDR3: TGCGCCAGTCACGAGGACAAAGACTATGGCTACACCTTC. Protein sequence: CASHEDKDYGYTF.

The chain uses TRBV7-2 and TRBJ2-7; a possible D gene is TRBD2 (5 bases). Trimming shortened V by 1 base and J by 1 base, and 8 bases separated the two germline ends. This CDR3 is built from 14 residues. The germline V gene has CDR1 SGHTA and CDR2 FQGNSA. CDR3 bases: TGTGCCAGCAGCTTAGACCGGGGATCCTACGAGCAGTACTTC. It translates to CASSLDRGSYEQYF.

The gene calls are TRBV6-6 and TRBJ1-2, with TRBD1 identical over 9 bases. Germline loops: CDR1 MNHNY, CDR2 SVGAGI (reference sequence). Trimming at V came to 5 bases and at J to 6 bases, leaving 19 bases not matched to a gene. The CDR3 sequence is 18 residues long. DNA for the CDR3: TGTGCCAGCAGTCGAACCCGTGACAGGGGGGTCCAGGGACATGGCTACACCTTC. Residues: CASSRTRDRGVQGHGYTF.

The chain combines TRBV4-1 with TRBJ2-3; D gene uncertain. V was pared by 0 bases and J by 2 bases, with 9 bases between. The CDR3 is made up of 15 amino acids. Germline CDR1 reads MGHRA; CDR2 reads YSYEKL. CDR3 DNA sequence: TGCGCCAGCAGCCAAGATGTAGCAGACACAGATACGCAGTATTTT. The encoded protein is CASSQDVADTDTQYF.

The chain has TRBV28 and TRBJ1-5, with a possible D match to TRBD1 (6 bases). V was cut by 5 bases and J by 6 bases, with 11 bases left in between. The germline CDR1 and CDR2 sequences are MDHEN and SYDVKM. This CDR3 has 13 residues. In nucleotides, the CDR3 is TGTGCCAGCAGTCCAGGACAGTTTCAGCCCCAGCATTTT. Its protein is CASSPGQFQPQHF.

This chain links TRBV19 with TRBJ1-2, with TRBD1 matching 8 bases. CDR3 length: 14 residues. Germline-derived CDR1 and CDR2 are LNHDA and SQIVND (reference sequence). V was clipped by 6 bases and J by 6 bases; unmatched bases: 9. CDR3 in amino acids: CASRTGGRGNGYTF. The CDR3 bases are TGTGCCAGTAGAACAGGGGGTCGAGGGAATGGCTACACCTTC.

The chain employs TRBV28 and TRBJ1-5; D call uncertain. Trimming pared 3 bases from V and 6 bases from J, leaving 6 bases between. This CDR3 has 12 residues. Germline V gene data show CDR1 as MDHEN and CDR2 as SYDVKM. CDR3 protein: CASSLGSQPQHF. CDR3 bases: TGTGCCAGCAGTTTGGGGAGTCAGCCCCAGCATTTT.

The chain has TRBV6-5 and TRBJ2-7, with a possible D match to TRBD1 (5 bases). The germline V and J ends were trimmed by 6 bases and 2 bases, with 11 bases remaining between them. Germline V lookup: CDR1 MNHEY, CDR2 SVGAGI. This CDR3 contains 13 residues. CDR3 region: CASRDNTPYEQYF. CDR3 sequence (DNA): TGTGCCAGCAGGGACAATACGCCCTACGAGCAGTACTTC.

This chain uses TRBV6-5 with TRBJ1-3, with D maybe TRBD1 (5 bases). Germline V gene lookup returns CDR1 MNHEY and CDR2 SVGAGI. The CDR3 extends over 13 amino acids. V lost 5 bases and J lost 4, with 9 bases in between. In nucleotides, the CDR3 is TGTGCCAGCAGTCAGACAGCCGGAAACACCATATATTTT. Its translation is CASSQTAGNTIYF.

This clone has a single count. This chain links TRBV6-2 or TRBV6-3 with TRBJ2-7, with TRBD2 as a possible D gene (5 bases). The CDR3 is 14 residues long. V was shortened by 0 bases and J by 7 bases, with 13 bases between the two germline ends. CDR1 is MNHEY and CDR2 is SVGEGT in the germline V gene. The CDR3 nucleotides read TGTGCCAGCAGTTACTCCCGGGCCTCGGGGGAGCAGTACTTC. Residues: CASSYSRASGEQYF.

This clone was counted a few times. V usage is TRBV5-1 and J usage is TRBJ1-6; no reliable D call. The CDR3 runs to 17 residues. The V end lost 0 bases, the J end lost 9 bases, and 19 bases lay between the germline ends. Germline loops: CDR1 SGHRS, CDR2 YFSETQ. DNA for the CDR3: TGCGCCAGCAGCTTGGGGGTCACACGGGAGGTATCTTCACCCCTCCACTTT. Translation: CASSLGVTREVSSPLHF. Together with reference TRBV5-1 and TRBJ1-6, the CDR3 gives the full variable domain: KAGVTQTPRYLIKTRGQQVTLSCSPISGHRSVSWYQQTPGQGLQFLFEYFSETQRNKGNFPGRFSGRQFSNSRSEMNVSTLELGDSALYLCASSLGVTREVSSPLHFGNGTRLTVT.

V usage is TRBV28 and J usage is TRBJ2-5, with 7 bases that match TRBD2. The CDR3 totals 14 residues. Germline CDR1 and CDR2: MDHEN and SYDVKM. Germline trimming cut 5 bases from V and 2 bases from J; bases unmatched to any gene: 5. DNA of the CDR3: TGTGCCAGCAGTCTGACCGGGGGGCAAGAGACCCAGTACTTC. Its protein is CASSLTGGQETQYF.

The rearrangement uses TRBV5-1 and TRBJ1-2; the match to TRBD1 covers 9 bases. Germline V gene data show CDR1 as SGHRS and CDR2 as YFSETQ. The CDR3 is 13 amino acids. V lost 0 bases, J lost 8 bases, and 2 bases stayed unmatched. In DNA, the CDR3 is TGCGCCAGCAGCTTGGGACAGGGGGGCGGCTACACCTTC. It yields the protein CASSLGQGGGYTF.

The chain employs TRBV24-1 and TRBJ2-3, with TRBD2 matching over 9 bases. The CDR3 totals 14 residues. CDR1 KGHDR and CDR2 SFDVKD come from the germline V gene. Losses at the gene ends were 8 bases for V and 6 bases for J; bases not matched to a gene: 8. The CDR3 is CATTSGASGDTQYF. CDR3 DNA sequence: TGTGCCACCACTAGCGGGGCTTCGGGGGATACGCAGTATTTT.

The chain uses TRBV5-4 and TRBJ1-6; D is perhaps TRBD1 (5 bases). Germline V gene data show CDR1 as SGHNT and CDR2 as YYREEE (reference sequence). V lost 0 bases and J 6 bases, leaving 10 bases between the germline ends. This CDR3 has 15 amino acids. The CDR3 coding sequence is TGTGCCAGCAGCTTGGACAGGCCTCTTAATTCACCCCTCCACTTT. Translated, it gives CASSLDRPLNSPLHF.

This chain connects TRBV5-6 to TRBJ2-7; either TRBD1 or TRBD2 may supply D (5 bases each). V dropped 4 bases and J dropped 9 bases, with 14 bases sitting between them. Germline-derived CDR1 and CDR2 are SGHDT and YYEEEE. CDR3 length equals 12 residues. Written as DNA, the CDR3 is TGTGCCAGCAGCCTGGGGGTCGAGGGGCAGTACTTC. Its translation is CASSLGVEGQYF.

This chain connects TRBV2 to TRBJ1-6; TRBD1 matches 9 bases. Germline-derived CDR1 and CDR2 are SNHLY and FYNNEI. Trimming cost V 6 bases and J 7 bases; bases outside gene matches: 7. CDR3 length: 15 residues. Here the CDR3 reads CASRGETGGNSPLHF. The CDR3 nucleotides read TGTGCCAGCAGGGGCGAGACAGGGGGAAATTCACCCCTCCACTTT.

The chain has TRBV28 and TRBJ1-5; D not certain. Germline V gene lookup returns CDR1 MDHEN and CDR2 SYDVKM. Trimming removed 2 bases at V and 7 bases at J, with 9 bases between. The CDR3 has 13 amino acids. This CDR3 is CASSLQAIQPQHF. In DNA form, the CDR3 reads TGTGCCAGCAGTTTACAGGCCATCCAGCCCCAGCATTTT. The entire variable domain, with the rest obtained from reference TRBV28 and TRBJ1-5, is as follows: DVKVTQSSRYLVKRTGEKVFLECVQDMDHENMFWYRQDPGLGLRLIYFSYDVKMKEKGDIPEGYSVSREKKERFSLILESASTNQTSMYLCASSLQAIQPQHFGDGTRLSIL.

The chain combines TRBV19 with TRBJ1-5; a possible D gene is TRBD1 (5 bases). The CDR3 contains 15 residues. From germline, CDR1 is LNHDA and CDR2 SQIVND (reference sequence). Trimming took off 0 bases at V and 7 bases at J, with 13 bases between the two ends. CDR3 nucleotide sequence: TGTGCCAGTAGTATAGAAATGGGGCAGGAACAGCCCCAGCATTTT. This encodes CASSIEMGQEQPQHF.

The V call is TRBV3-1 (or the pseudogene TRBV3-2), the J call TRBJ2-3; the D is unclear. CDR1 is LGHDT and CDR2 is YNNKEL in the germline V gene (reference sequence). The V end lost 0 bases, the J end lost 8 bases, and 9 bases lay between the germline ends. This CDR3 spans 13 amino acids. The chain's CDR3 is CASSQESAGTQYF. CDR3 nucleotide sequence: TGTGCCAGCAGCCAAGAGAGTGCCGGTACGCAGTATTTT.

The chain carries TRBV7-9 and TRBJ1-2, with D unclear. Deletions cut 5 bases from V and 1 base from J, with 11 bases between. This CDR3 contains 14 residues. CDR1 SEHNR and CDR2 FQNEAQ come from the germline V gene (reference sequence). DNA of the CDR3: TGTGCCAGCAGCCCGGGAAACGGTAACTATGGCTACACCTTC. Protein sequence: CASSPGNGNYGYTF. The whole variable domain, filled in from reference TRBV7-9 and TRBJ1-2, reads DTGVSQNPRHKITKRGQNVTFRCDPISEHNRLYWYRQTLGQGPEFLTYFQNEAQLEKSRLLSDRFSAERPKGSFSTLEIQRTEQGDSAMYLCASSPGNGNYGYTFGSGTRLTVV.

This chain connects TRBV2 to TRBJ2-1; 10 bases are a match to TRBD1. The V gene's germline CDR1 is SNHLY and CDR2 FYNNEI. V shed 5 bases, J shed 8 bases, and the junction held 12 bases outside the gene matches. The CDR3 covers 16 residues. CDR3 sequence (DNA): TGTGCCAGCAGTACCCAGACAGGGGGCGCCGTCGATGAGCAGTTCTTC. It translates to CASSTQTGGAVDEQFF.

There are a few counts of this clone. The chain has TRBV2 and TRBJ1-3, with a weak D call TRBD1 (5 bases). With 6 bases removed from V and 0 bases from J, the gap between germline ends came to 9 bases. In germline, CDR1 is SNHLY, CDR2 FYNNEI. The CDR3 loop spans 14 amino acids. The CDR3 sequence is CASSETVSGNTIYF. CDR3 bases: TGTGCCAGCAGCGAGACAGTCTCTGGAAACACCATATATTTT.

In nucleotides, the CDR3 is TGTGCCAGCAGCGTAGAATGGACAACCTCTGGAAACACCATATATTTT. Protein: CASSVEWTTSGNTIYF. The chain carries TRBV9 and TRBJ1-3; D possibly corresponds to TRBD1 (5 bases). Per germline, CDR1 SGDLS and CDR2 YYNGEE. V lost 0 bases, J lost 0 bases, and 10 bases lay in between. This CDR3 is built from 16 residues.